The 27 T cell receptor beta chains below were found in one sample sequenced in a study of beta chain features in type 1 diabetes. Expressed TCRB transcripts were sequenced, since all the RNA that had been isolated was reverse transcribed. TCRdb's table, derived via immunoSEQ multiplex PCR, lists solely in-frame clones and lacks some. The data contain roughly 400,000 clones, around 16% of them singletons. The sample consisted of naive CD4+ T cells from blood. Every receptor here comes from a young woman in good health.

The CDR3, as DNA: TGTGCCAGCAGCTACCTACAGGTCACCTACGAGCAGTACTTC. Translated: CASSYLQVTYEQYF. V and J are TRBV2 and TRBJ2-7; D might be TRBD1 (5 bases). The CDR3 is 14 residues long. Germline V CDR1 and CDR2: SNHLY, FYNNEI. V was cut by 6 bases and J by 2 bases, with 14 bases left in between.

The chain links TRBV28 to TRBJ1-1; tentatively, D is TRBD1 (6 bases). Germline V lookup: CDR1 MDHEN, CDR2 SYDVKM. V was cut by 8 bases and J by 11 bases, with 21 bases left in between. The CDR3 contains 13 residues. This CDR3 reads CASFTPAGGDAFF. CDR3 in DNA: TGTGCCAGCTTTACCCCAGCGGGGGGCGATGCTTTCTTT.

J is TRBJ2-7 and V is TRBV28; D may be TRBD1 (6 bases). The V end lost 2 bases, the J end lost 2 bases, and 13 bases lay between the germline ends. The CDR3 runs 15 residues. The germline V gene encodes CDR1 MDHEN and CDR2 SYDVKM. CDR3 protein: CASSLTGYGPYEQYF. The DNA for the CDR3 is TGTGCCAGCAGTTTAACAGGGTATGGGCCCTACGAGCAGTACTTC.

Only a few counts were recorded for this clone. The rearrangement joins TRBV13 to TRBJ2-7; 9 nucleotides line up with TRBD1. This CDR3 is 15 amino acids long. The V gene's germline CDR1 is PRHDT and CDR2 FYEKMQ (reference sequence). The V and J ends lost 2 bases and 3 bases, in that order; junction bases with no gene match: 5. CDR3 DNA: TGTGCCAGCAGCTTAAACAGGGGGCAATACTACGAGCAGTACTTC. This codes for CASSLNRGQYYEQYF.

There are a few counts of this clone. The chain links TRBV6-1 to TRBJ2-1; 12 nucleotides agree with TRBD2. The V and J ends lost 6 bases and 3 bases, in that order; junction bases with no gene match: 3. The CDR3 sequence is 15 residues long. Germline lookup yields CDR1 MNHNS and CDR2 SASEGT. The CDR3 region is CASRELAGGYNEQFF. The DNA for the CDR3 is TGTGCCAGCAGGGAACTAGCGGGGGGCTACAATGAGCAGTTCTTC.

V gene TRBV5-1 combines with J gene TRBJ2-3; TRBD2 is a possible D gene (6 bases). The CDR3 sequence is 17 residues long. Germline V gene sequence: CDR1 SGHRS, CDR2 YFSETQ. V was trimmed by 1 base and J by 0 bases, leaving 15 bases between them. In DNA, the CDR3 is TGCGCCAGCAGCTTGCTAACGGCGGGAAGGAGCACAGATACGCAGTATTTT. It encodes CASSLLTAGRSTDTQYF.

This clone was detected only a few times. The rearrangement links TRBV18 to TRBJ2-1; 11 bases agree with TRBD2. Losses at the gene ends were 3 bases for V and 0 bases for J; bases not matched to a gene: 10. The germline gives CDR1 KGHSH, CDR2 LQKENI. This CDR3 has 19 residues. CDR3: CASSPLFTSGSSSYNEQFF. CDR3 nucleotide sequence: TGTGCCAGCTCACCTCTATTTACTAGCGGGAGCTCCTCCTACAATGAGCAGTTCTTC.

This clone was seen only a few times. Other DNA variants within this sample encode the same CDR3. The rearrangement links TRBV5-4 to TRBJ2-5; TRBD2 matches at 9 bases. This CDR3 contains 13 residues. V was clipped by 2 bases and J by 4 bases; unmatched bases: 0. Germline CDR1 reads SGHNT; CDR2 reads YYREEE (reference sequence). The CDR3 sequence: CASSLAGGETQYF. In nucleotides, the CDR3 is TGTGCCAGCAGCTTAGCGGGGGGAGAGACCCAGTACTTC. The complete variable domain, with remaining parts taken from reference TRBV5-4 and TRBJ2-5, reads ETGVTQSPTHLIKTRGQQVTLRCSSQSGHNTVSWYQQALGQGPQFIFQYYREEENGRGNFPPRFSGLQFPNYSSELNVNALELDDSALYLCASSLAGGETQYFGPGTRLLVL.

The J gene is TRBJ2-3, the V gene TRBV15, with 15 bases aligning to TRBD2. Germline CDR1 and CDR2: LNHNV and YYDKDF (reference sequence). CDR3 size: 16 residues. V lost 8 bases to trimming and J lost 5 bases; unmatched junction nucleotides: 8. The CDR3 reads CATRTSGRAFGDTQYF. The CDR3 DNA reads as TGTGCCACCCGGACTAGCGGGAGGGCCTTTGGAGATACGCAGTATTTT.

The rearrangement links TRBV28 to TRBJ2-5, with D unclear. The V end lost 6 bases, the J end lost 5 bases, and 13 bases lay between the germline ends. Germline V gene data show CDR1 as MDHEN and CDR2 as SYDVKM. The CDR3 length is 13 residues. The CDR3 DNA is TGTGCCAGCAGCCCACCCTCCAGGGAGACCCAGTACTTC. Translated: CASSPPSRETQYF.

This clone was detected only a few times. The V and J genes are TRBV29-1 and TRBJ1-2; D is unresolved. The ends were cut back, 6 bases at V and 8 bases at J, with 22 bases in the middle. The CDR3 is 14 amino acids. Germline V gene lookup returns CDR1 SQVTM and CDR2 ANQGSEA. Here the CDR3 reads CSVEPASTQRGYTF. CDR3 DNA sequence: TGCAGCGTCGAGCCTGCCAGCACGCAGCGGGGCTACACCTTC.

This clone has more than one count but fewer than ten. The chain joins TRBV29-1 to TRBJ2-3, with 8 bases aligning to TRBD2. V shed 4 bases and J 0 bases; nucleotides not matched to a gene: 0. Per the germline V gene, CDR1 is SQVTM and CDR2 is ANQGSEA. The CDR3 covers 13 residues. The CDR3 sequence: CSVGGRSTDTQYF. Here the CDR3 DNA reads TGCAGCGTTGGCGGGAGGAGCACAGATACGCAGTATTTT.

This clone has more than one count but fewer than ten. The CDR3 here is CASSSWALSRPEAFF. For the CDR3, the DNA is TGTGCCAGTAGTAGTTGGGCCCTCTCACGGCCTGAAGCTTTCTTT. V gene TRBV19 combines with J gene TRBJ1-1; D call uncertain. Germline CDR1 reads LNHDA; CDR2 reads SQIVND (reference sequence). V lost 4 bases and J lost 6, with 18 bases in between. CDR3 length equals 15 residues.

Concerning this clone: This sample also contains other DNA sequences that code for the same CDR3. The chain employs TRBV5-1 and TRBJ1-2; 8 bases map to TRBD1. Germline V gene sequence: CDR1 SGHRS, CDR2 YFSETQ. V was pared by 5 bases and J by 8 bases, with 5 bases of the junction left unmatched. The CDR3 spans 12 residues. The CDR3 nucleotides are TGCGCCAGCAGTCTTGACAGGGGAGGCTACACCTTC. Its translation is CASSLDRGGYTF.

The V call is TRBV5-1, the J call TRBJ2-6; 12 bases agree with TRBD1. V gave up 4 bases and J gave up 1 base; unmatched junction bases: 6. CDR3 length: 18 amino acids. The germline V gene has CDR1 SGHRS and CDR2 YFSETQ. CDR3 amino acids: CASSKGTGGWSGANVLTF. The DNA for the CDR3 is TGCGCCAGCAGCAAAGGGACAGGGGGCTGGTCTGGGGCCAACGTCCTGACTTTC. The complete variable domain, with remaining parts taken from reference TRBV5-1 and TRBJ2-6, reads KAGVTQTPRYLIKTRGQQVTLSCSPISGHRSVSWYQQTPGQGLQFLFEYFSETQRNKGNFPGRFSGRQFSNSRSEMNVSTLELGDSALYLCASSKGTGGWSGANVLTFGAGSRLTVL.

This clone has just a few counts. The gene calls are TRBV7-9 and TRBJ2-7, with TRBD2 matching 15 bases. V trimming: 3 bases; J trimming: 5 bases; junction bases outside the gene matches: 5. Germline V lookup: CDR1 SEHNR, CDR2 FQNEAQ (reference sequence). This CDR3 has 16 residues. In DNA, the CDR3 is TGTGCCAGCAGCTTTGGACTAGCGGGAGGGGCTGACGAGCAGTACTTC. Translated, it gives CASSFGLAGGADEQYF.

The chain has TRBV5-1 and TRBJ2-1; TRBD2 matches 8 bases. CDR3 length: 17 residues. The germline CDR1 and CDR2 sequences are SGHRS and YFSETQ. The V gene end was trimmed by 4 bases and the J gene end by 4 bases; junction bases not matched to a gene: 13. The CDR3 spells CASSKASGPPSYNEQFF. CDR3 coding DNA: TGCGCCAGCAGCAAGGCTAGCGGGCCCCCTTCTTACAATGAGCAGTTCTTC.

CDR3 DNA sequence: TGCGCCAGCAGCTTGTCTGGACTAGTTTCCGGGGAGCTGTTTTTT. It codes for CASSLSGLVSGELFF. The gene calls are TRBV5-1 and TRBJ2-2; 7 bases align to TRBD2. The CDR3 is 15 amino acids. J gave up 6 bases and V 1 base, and 6 bases lay outside the gene matches. Germline V lookup: CDR1 SGHRS, CDR2 YFSETQ.

This clone appeared a few times. The chain uses TRBV29-1 and TRBJ2-5; D might be TRBD2 (6 bases). V lost 4 bases and J 4 bases, leaving 16 bases between the germline ends. The germline V gene encodes CDR1 SQVTM and CDR2 ANQGSEA. The CDR3 spans 14 residues. The CDR3 loop reads CSVVWGGGGETQYF. The CDR3 nucleotides are TGCAGCGTTGTTTGGGGTGGGGGAGGAGAGACCCAGTACTTC.

This clone has only a few counts. This chain joins TRBV5-1 and TRBJ1-2; D uncertain. In germline, CDR1 is SGHRS, CDR2 YFSETQ. The CDR3 length is 14 residues. Trimming took off 4 bases at V and 1 base at J, with 11 bases between the two ends. CDR3 region: CASSLEIFNYGYTF. The CDR3 DNA reads as TGCGCCAGCAGCCTTGAGATTTTTAACTATGGCTACACCTTC.

This clone was counted only a few times. The V and J genes are TRBV9 and TRBJ2-1; TRBD2 agrees at 8 bases. CDR3 size: 18 residues. The ends lost 3 bases at V and 3 bases at J; junction bases unmatched: 14. Germline CDR1 and CDR2: SGDLS and YYNGEE. CDR3 DNA sequence: TGTGCCAGCAGCGCCGGGGGGCGGGGACTAGTTATCTACAATGAGCAGTTCTTC. This sequence encodes CASSAGGRGLVIYNEQFF.

The V gene is TRBV28, the J gene TRBJ2-1; the D gene is possibly TRBD1 (6 bases). The V end lost 5 bases, the J end lost 7 bases, and 12 bases lay between the germline ends. The CDR3 contains 13 residues. Germline CDR1 reads MDHEN; CDR2 reads SYDVKM. The CDR3 loop reads CASSRAGENEQFF. The CDR3 DNA sequence: TGTGCCAGCAGTAGAGCAGGGGAGAATGAGCAGTTCTTC.

This clone was observed a handful of times. The genes are TRBV30 and TRBJ1-1; D uncertain. CDR1 is GTSNPN and CDR2 is SVGIG in the germline V gene (reference sequence). The length of the CDR3 is 17 residues. V was trimmed by 2 bases and J by 4 bases, leaving 23 bases between them. In DNA, the CDR3 is TGTGCCTGGAGTATACCTAGGTCCCGGCGAGTAGTCACTGAAGCTTTCTTT. Residues: CAWSIPRSRRVVTEAFF. The full variable domain, its missing parts supplied by reference TRBV30 and TRBJ1-1, is SQTIHQWPATLVQPVGSPLSLECTVEGTSNPNLYWYRQAAGRGLQLLFYSVGIGQISSEVPQNLSASRPQDRQFILSSKKLLLSDSGFYLCAWSIPRSRRVVTEAFFGQGTRLTVV.

This chain uses TRBV6-1 with TRBJ1-5; possibly TRBD1 for D (5 bases). Trimming took 2 bases from V and 6 from J, leaving 14 bases between them. The CDR3 is 15 amino acids. From germline, CDR1 is MNHNS and CDR2 SASEGT. This CDR3 is CASSENVGGGQPQHF. CDR3 in DNA: TGTGCCAGCAGTGAAAATGTGGGGGGAGGTCAGCCCCAGCATTTT.

Details on this clone: A read error may produce the germline difference seen at one junction end. V and J are TRBV12-5 and TRBJ2-7; 8 nucleotides match TRBD1. Per germline, CDR1 LGHNT and CDR2 FRNRAP. This CDR3 spans 13 amino acids. CDR3 in DNA: TGTGCTAGTGCTTTGACAGGGGCTTACGAGCAGTACTTC. Amino acid sequence: CASALTGAYEQYF.

The V gene is TRBV2, the J gene TRBJ1-2, with 10 bases aligning to TRBD1. CDR3 length: 17 residues. Germline trimming cut 2 bases from V and 2 bases from J; bases unmatched to any gene: 8. Per germline, CDR1 SNHLY and CDR2 FYNNEI. DNA for the CDR3: TGTGCCAGCAGTGAACAGTTGAGGGACAGGGGCAACTATGGCTACACCTTC. This gives the protein CASSEQLRDRGNYGYTF. The whole variable domain, filled in from reference TRBV2 and TRBJ1-2, reads EPEVTQTPSHQVTQMGQEVILRCVPISNHLYFYWYRQILGQKVEFLVSFYNNEISEKSEIFDDQFSVERPDGSNFTLKIRSTKLEDSAMYFCASSEQLRDRGNYGYTFGSGTRLTVV.

This clone has only a few counts. The chain recombines TRBV20-1 with TRBJ2-1, with D maybe TRBD2 (6 bases). The CDR3 length is 11 residues. Trimming stripped 7 bases from V and 5 bases from J, with 9 bases between. Germline V gives CDR1 DFQATT, CDR2 SNEGSKA (reference sequence). In nucleotides, the CDR3 is TGCAGTGGTGGCGGGAACAATGAGCAGTTCTTC. Its protein is CSGGGNNEQFF.